This T cell receptor (beta chain) was identified in a study of cytomegalovirus exposure and HLA in healthy donors. The wider study: There were some 81 million unique TCRs (from HLA-typed donors) in an early data release. General observations from the study: In an earlier analysis, about 87% or about 30%: the productive usage of most TCR beta V segments.

To note about this clone: As yet, its antigen is unknown.

This CDR3 is built from 15 residues. After removal of 5 bases from V and 7 bases from J, the junction contained 8 bases not matched to a gene. Germline CDR1 and CDR2: SEHNR and FQNEAQ (reference sequence). 60 Vbeta and 13 Jbeta primers were used in PCR. TCRdb's table, derived via immunoSEQ multiplex PCR, lists solely in-frame clones and lacks some. Here the sample spans under 300,000 clones, approximately 70% being singletons. This chain uses TRBV7-9 with TRBJ1-4, with 9 bases aligning to TRBD1. This sequence was found in a female donor in good health and CMV-seronegative. The specimen was PBMCs. CDR3 DNA: TGTGCCAGCAGCCCAGGGGGACAGGGACGTGAAAAACTGTTTTTT. This encodes CASSPGGQGREKLFF.